This T cell receptor (beta chain) is drawn from a study of cytomegalovirus exposure and HLA in healthy donors. Overall study context: A subsequent analysis stated that the roughly 130 validation repertoires were run on the same platform as the approximately 710 first-cohort repertoires.

The table came from immunoSEQ multiplex PCR; TCRdb's copy has only in-frame clones and leaves some out. Here the sample spans just under 150,000 clones, about 87% being singletons. Comments on this clone: The antigen is undetermined.

Study conclusions and caveats: Cytomegalovirus status was reportedly diagnosed by the classifier with high specificity and sensitivity.

CDR1 is SEHNR and CDR2 is FQNEAQ in the germline V gene (reference sequence). J gave up 4 bases and V 3 bases, and 2 bases lay outside the gene matches. The CDR3 totals 15 residues. Sequenced input: PBMCs. The genes are TRBV7-9 and TRBJ2-1; 11 bases are shared with TRBD2. This receptor was obtained from a young man in good health and CMV-seropositive. CDR3 amino acids: CASSFGTSGYNEQFF. The CDR3 DNA follows: TGTGCCAGCAGCTTTGGGACTAGCGGATACAATGAGCAGTTCTTC.